This entry lists 7 T cell receptor beta chains sequenced from one sample in a study of cytomegalovirus exposure and HLA in healthy donors (dated by TCRdb to about 2017). Library preparation used the immunoSEQ multiplex PCR assay. A mixture of 60 forward primers for TCR Vbeta segments and 13 reverse primers for TCR Jbeta segments was used in the multiplex PCR. The table was pulled from immuneACCESS by TCRdb, which kept in-frame rearrangements only. Such tables lose some clones; where checked, under half of the loss comes from unresolved V genes, and the rest has no known cause. Present in this sample are 85,000 to 110,000 clones, over 70% of which were seen just once. The top ten hold 4% of the sample. Source material: PBMCs. The receptors were gathered from a man in his forties or fifties in good health and CMV-seropositive.

The chain is built from TRBV7-6 and TRBJ2-5; 8 positions agree with TRBD1. The end of the DNA aligns better with TRBJ2-7, so the J call may be wrong. Germline V gene sequence: CDR1 SGHVS, CDR2 FNYEAQ. There are 13 residues in the CDR3. The CDR3 sequence: CASSQDRGYEQYF. The CDR3 DNA follows: TGTGCCAGCAGCCAAGACAGGGGCTACGAGCAGTACTTC.

In this sample, this clone turned up a few times. V and J are TRBV30 and TRBJ2-3; 14 bases map to TRBD2. CDR1 is GTSNPN, CDR2 SVGIG, per germline (reference sequence). Losses at the gene ends were 4 bases for V and 10 bases for J; bases not matched to a gene: 4. This CDR3 region has 13 residues. Here the CDR3 reads CAWKGLAGGAQYF. CDR3 bases: TGTGCCTGGAAAGGACTAGCGGGAGGCGCGCAGTATTTT.

The count of this clone is one. The V call is TRBV7-8, the J call TRBJ2-1; TRBD2 matches 9 bases. The CDR3 sequence is 16 residues long. After removal of 6 bases from V and 5 bases from J, the junction contained 11 bases not matched to a gene. Germline V gene sequence: CDR1 SGHVS, CDR2 FQNEAQ. The CDR3 loop reads CASRPVSGSGNNEQFF. Here the CDR3 DNA reads TGTGCCAGCAGGCCCGTTAGCGGGAGTGGGAACAATGAGCAGTTCTTC.

This chain uses TRBV21-1 with TRBJ1-1; the D call in the table, TRBD1, was not verified against the DNA. TRBV21-1 is an annotated pseudogene. This CDR3 comprises 16 residues. The CDR3 here is CASSKENRGLGTEAFF. CDR3 bases: TGTGCCAGCAGCAAAGAGAACAGGGGGCTGGGCACTGAAGCTTTCTTT.

This clone was picked up a small number of times. The chain recombines TRBV6-5 with TRBJ1-2; a weak D match, TRBD1 (6 bases). Deletions cut 8 bases from V and 6 bases from J, with 13 bases between. The CDR3 loop spans 12 amino acids. Germline values: CDR1 MNHEY, CDR2 SVGAGI. In nucleotides, the CDR3 is TGTGCCAGCGCTCAGGGGAGGGATGGCTACACCTTC. This codes for CASAQGRDGYTF.

The table lists this clone with a few counts. This rearrangement joins TRBV2 to TRBJ2-7; 8 nucleotides line up with TRBD1. The CDR3 has 14 residues. Per germline, CDR1 SNHLY and CDR2 FYNNEI. The J segment lost 0 bases and the V segment lost 6 bases, leaving 4 bases of the junction unmatched. CDR3 nucleotides: TGTGCCAGCAGGGGGACAGGCACCTCCTACGAGCAGTACTTC. It codes for CASRGTGTSYEQYF. Based on the CDR3 plus reference TRBV2 and TRBJ2-7, the full variable domain is EPEVTQTPSHQVTQMGQEVILRCVPISNHLYFYWYRQILGQKVEFLVSFYNNEISEKSEIFDDQFSVERPDGSNFTLKIRSTKLEDSAMYFCASRGTGTSYEQYFGPGTRLTVT.

This chain joins TRBV28 and TRBJ2-7, with D maybe TRBD1 (6 bases). Germline V gives CDR1 MDHEN, CDR2 SYDVKM. Trimming stripped 2 bases from V and 3 bases from J, with 8 bases between. The CDR3 contains 13 residues. CDR3 in DNA: TGTGCCAGCAGTTTAGTACAGGGCTACGAGCAGTACTTC. It translates to CASSLVQGYEQYF.